The next 27 T cell receptor beta chains were all read from a single sample in a study of TIL therapy for anti-PD-1-resistant metastatic lung cancer. Sequencing used immunoSEQ v3. TCRdb's table, derived via immunoSEQ multiplex PCR, lists solely in-frame clones and lacks some. The table has roughly 9,800 clones, about 57% seen once; the top ten hold 10% to 15%. Time point noted: pre-treatment sample, taken before nivolumab and TIL therapy. Pleural nodules or supraclavicular lymph nodes made up most of the excised metastases sampled. The material was tumor tissue, obtained at baseline. Receptor source: a person aged 25 to 85 with non-small cell lung cancer.

The chain is built from TRBV4-2 and TRBJ1-1, with unresolved D. The CDR3 extends over 14 amino acids. Germline values: CDR1 LGHNA, CDR2 YNFKEQ. The V gene lost 5 bases and the J gene lost 2 bases, with 12 bases spanning the gap. CDR3 residues: CASSLVLINTEAFF. The CDR3 region has the DNA TGTGCCAGCAGCTTGGTCCTAATTAACACTGAAGCTTTCTTT.

This clone was seen only a few times. The J gene is TRBJ2-5, the V gene TRBV11-2, with D tentatively TRBD2 (5 bases). The CDR3 extends over 14 amino acids. The germline CDR1 and CDR2 sequences are SGHAT and FQNNGV. V dropped 3 bases and J dropped 3 bases, with 11 bases sitting between them. The CDR3 loop reads CASSFGLLEETQYF. DNA for the CDR3: TGTGCCAGCAGCTTCGGACTTCTAGAAGAGACCCAGTACTTC.

This clone occurred a few times. The CDR3 DNA is TGCGCCAGCAGCTTTGAATCCGTTGCGATCACTGAAGCTTTCTTT. Protein: CASSFESVAITEAFF. This rearrangement joins TRBV5-1 to TRBJ1-1; D unclear. Germline V gene lookup returns CDR1 SGHRS and CDR2 YFSETQ. The CDR3 length is 15 residues. V lost 2 bases and J 4 bases, leaving 15 bases between the germline ends.

This clone was observed a handful of times. V is TRBV18 and J is TRBJ1-2; no definite D call. The CDR3 loop spans 15 amino acids. Trimming removed 3 bases at V and 2 bases at J, with 13 bases between. Germline-derived CDR1 and CDR2 are KGHSH and LQKENI. This chain's CDR3 is CASSPFEEENYGYTF. As DNA, the CDR3 is TGTGCCAGCTCACCTTTCGAGGAGGAAAACTATGGCTACACCTTC.

The chain uses TRBV5-4 and TRBJ1-1, with D possibly being TRBD1 (5 bases). V was cut by 0 bases and J by 7 bases, with 13 bases left in between. The CDR3 is made up of 14 amino acids. Looked up from germline, CDR1 is SGHNT and CDR2 is YYREEE (reference sequence). The CDR3 coding sequence is TGTGCCAGCAGCTTGGCCGCAGGGCGCGGTGAAGCTTTCTTT. It specifies CASSLAAGRGEAFF. Combining the CDR3 with reference TRBV5-4 and TRBJ1-1 gives the whole variable domain ETGVTQSPTHLIKTRGQQVTLRCSSQSGHNTVSWYQQALGQGPQFIFQYYREEENGRGNFPPRFSGLQFPNYSSELNVNALELDDSALYLCASSLAAGRGEAFFGQGTRLTVV.

This clone appeared a few times. The gene calls are TRBV7-2 and TRBJ1-3; D is undetermined. The CDR3 length is 16 residues. Germline assignment: CDR1 SGHTA and CDR2 FQGNSA. V was pared by 1 base and J by 2 bases, with 12 bases between. CDR3: CASSLGARAAGNTIYF. CDR3 nucleotide sequence: TGTGCCAGCAGCTTAGGGGCGCGTGCCGCTGGAAACACCATATATTTT. The complete variable domain, with remaining parts taken from reference TRBV7-2 and TRBJ1-3, reads GAGVSQSPSNKVTEKGKDVELRCDPISGHTALYWYRQSLGQGLEFLIYFQGNSAPDKSGLPSDRFSAERTGGSVSTLTIQRTQQEDSAVYLCASSLGARAAGNTIYFGEGSWLTVV.

This chain connects TRBV6-5 to TRBJ1-6; no reliable D call. Germline V CDR1 and CDR2: MNHEY, SVGAGI. This CDR3 is built from 14 residues. Trimming pared 6 bases from V and 7 bases from J, leaving 13 bases between. CDR3 DNA: TGTGCCAGCAGAGGGCCGGGCAGGAATTCACCCCTCCACTTT. Its protein product is CASRGPGRNSPLHF.

This clone was detected a few times. Other nucleotide sequences in the sample specify the same CDR3. The V gene is TRBV6-1, the J gene TRBJ2-5; 7 bases are a match to TRBD2. Germline values: CDR1 MNHNS, CDR2 SASEGT. Germline trimming cut 5 bases from V and 3 bases from J; bases unmatched to any gene: 0. The CDR3 runs 12 residues. CDR3 sequence: CASSLAEETQYF. CDR3 bases: TGTGCCAGCAGTCTAGCGGAAGAGACCCAGTACTTC.

J is TRBJ1-3 and V is TRBV18; D remains unclear. Germline lookup yields CDR1 KGHSH and CDR2 LQKENI. The germline V and J ends were trimmed by 5 bases and 4 bases, with 15 bases remaining between them. This CDR3 has 15 residues. The CDR3 coding sequence is TGTGCCAGCTCAGGTTGGGGAGAATTCGGAAACACCATATATTTT. Protein sequence: CASSGWGEFGNTIYF.

As concerns this clone: Other nucleotide sequences in the sample specify the same CDR3. The chain couples TRBV28 to TRBJ2-3, with D unresolved. Trimming left V 6 bases short and J 0 bases short, with 4 bases between. Germline values: CDR1 MDHEN, CDR2 SYDVKM. This CDR3 contains 12 residues. This CDR3 is CASRSSTDTQYF. The CDR3 DNA follows: TGTGCCAGCAGGAGCAGCACAGATACGCAGTATTTT.

The chain is built from TRBV19 and TRBJ2-5; TRBD1 matches at 10 bases. V lost 5 bases and J lost 9; bases outside the gene matches: 6. The germline V gene has CDR1 LNHDA and CDR2 SQIVND (reference sequence). The CDR3 totals 13 residues. CDR3 DNA sequence: TGTGCCAGTAGTTCTGGACAGGGGGAGGCCCAGTACTTC. The encoded protein is CASSSGQGEAQYF.

This clone showed up just a few times. The J gene is TRBJ2-7, the V gene TRBV14; D not resolved. The V end lost 9 bases, the J end lost 2 bases, and 2 bases lay between the germline ends. In germline, CDR1 is SGHDN, CDR2 FVKESK. This CDR3 is built from 9 residues. CDR3 sequence reads: CARTYEQYF. The CDR3 region has the DNA TGTGCCAGAACCTACGAGCAGTACTTC. Full variable domain (rest looked up from reference TRBV14 and TRBJ2-7): EAGVTQFPSHSVIEKGQTVTLRCDPISGHDNLYWYRRVMGKEIKFLLHFVKESKQDESGMPNNRFLAERTGGTYSTLKVQPAELEDSGVYFCARTYEQYFGPGTRLTVT.

This clone is labeled medium-sized. The chain recombines TRBV2 with TRBJ1-1; D is unclear. CDR1 and CDR2 (germline): SNHLY, FYNNEI. There are 13 residues in the CDR3. Trimming removed 9 bases at V and 0 bases at J, with 11 bases between. The CDR3 DNA sequence: TGTGCCAGTCAATTTGACGTGAACACTGAAGCTTTCTTT. It encodes CASQFDVNTEAFF.

The chain links TRBV19 to TRBJ1-5; D is undetermined. This CDR3 contains 17 residues. V was trimmed by 3 bases and J by 5 bases, leaving 20 bases between them. Germline V gene sequence: CDR1 LNHDA, CDR2 SQIVND (reference sequence). CDR3 nucleotides: TGTGCCAGTAGTATCCTCACCGTCAGTGAAAAATATCAGCCCCAGCATTTT. Translation gives CASSILTVSEKYQPQHF.

The rearrangement links TRBV11-2 to TRBJ2-5; 9 bases align to TRBD2. V shed 1 base and J 4 bases; nucleotides not matched to a gene: 4. In germline, CDR1 is SGHAT, CDR2 FQNNGV. This CDR3 is built from 15 residues. Here the CDR3 DNA reads TGTGCCAGCAGCTTAGCGGCTAGCGGGACAGAGACCCAGTACTTC. Its translation: CASSLAASGTETQYF.

In its sample, this clone was seen a few times. The V gene is TRBV11-2, the J gene TRBJ2-7; 7 bases are shared with TRBD2. Germline values: CDR1 SGHAT, CDR2 FQNNGV. Trimming at V came to 1 base and at J to 3 bases, leaving 9 bases not matched to a gene. This CDR3 spans 16 amino acids. CDR3 protein: CASSLAGGRIGYEQYF. Here the CDR3 DNA reads TGTGCCAGCAGCTTAGCCGGCGGGAGAATAGGCTACGAGCAGTACTTC.

The chain employs TRBV6-5 and TRBJ1-5, with no clear D. CDR3 size: 15 residues. V lost 1 base and J lost 4, with 11 bases in between. Per the germline V gene, CDR1 is MNHEY and CDR2 is SVGAGI. The CDR3 sequence is CASSYFGSENQPQHF. The CDR3 DNA is TGTGCCAGCAGTTACTTTGGTTCGGAAAATCAGCCCCAGCATTTT.

The V and J genes are TRBV6-6 and TRBJ1-5; D is unresolved. Between the trimmed V and J ends, which lost 7 bases and 6 bases, there was a span of 13 bases. The CDR3 spans 13 residues. CDR1 MNHNY and CDR2 SVGAGI come from the germline V gene (reference sequence). Here the CDR3 DNA reads TGTGCCAGCACCACCTATGGTGCTCAGCCCCAGCATTTT. Protein sequence: CASTTYGAQPQHF.

This clone was seen only a few times. This chain uses TRBV18 with TRBJ1-3; TRBD1 matches at 8 bases. This CDR3 is 17 amino acids long. Germline-derived CDR1 and CDR2 are KGHSH and LQKENI. With 1 base clipped from V and 2 bases from J, the junction kept 7 bases outside the gene matches. As DNA, the CDR3 is TGTGCCAGCTCACCACGCGGACAGGGTTTAGCTGGAAACACCATATATTTT. Encoded protein: CASSPRGQGLAGNTIYF. Together with reference TRBV18 and TRBJ1-3, the CDR3 gives the full variable domain: NAGVMQNPRHLVRRRGQEARLRCSPMKGHSHVYWYRQLPEEGLKFMVYLQKENIIDESGMPKERFSAEFPKEGPSILRIQQVVRGDSAAYFCASSPRGQGLAGNTIYFGEGSWLTVV.

The chain carries TRBV5-1 and TRBJ2-1; 7 nucleotides agree with TRBD2. This CDR3 is built from 14 residues. The V gene end was trimmed by 0 bases and the J gene end by 4 bases; junction bases not matched to a gene: 1. The germline CDR1 and CDR2 sequences are SGHRS and YFSETQ. The CDR3 region is CASSLEAGYNEQFF. CDR3 sequence (DNA): TGCGCCAGCAGCTTGGAAGCGGGATACAATGAGCAGTTCTTC.

Only one count was recorded for this clone. This chain joins TRBV5-5 and TRBJ1-1; D gene ambiguous. V lost 2 bases, J lost 1 base, and 6 bases lay in between. CDR1 and CDR2 from the germline V gene are SGHKS and YYEKEE (reference sequence). The CDR3 extends over 13 amino acids. CDR3: CASSLTGNTEAFF. As DNA, the CDR3 is TGTGCCAGCAGCTTAACGGGGAACACTGAAGCTTTCTTT.

J is TRBJ2-1 and V is TRBV5-1; 7 bases fit TRBD1. CDR3 length: 15 amino acids. Germline CDR1 is SGHRS and CDR2 is YFSETQ. Trimming at V came to 3 bases and at J to 6 bases, leaving 9 bases not matched to a gene. CDR3: CASSWTTGSVNEQFF. For the CDR3, the DNA is TGCGCCAGCAGCTGGACGACAGGGTCCGTCAATGAGCAGTTCTTC.

The J gene is TRBJ2-7, the V gene TRBV6-5; no clear D. V lost 5 bases and J 6 bases, leaving 14 bases between the germline ends. CDR1 is MNHEY and CDR2 is SVGAGI in the germline V gene. This CDR3 spans 13 amino acids. DNA of the CDR3: TGTGCCAGCAGTCCCCGGACCCCTCGCGAGCAGTACTTC. Its protein is CASSPRTPREQYF.

CDR3 in DNA: TGTGCCAGCAGCTTACAGGGGAGGGGCTACACCTTC. Translation: CASSLQGRGYTF. The chain has TRBV7-2 and TRBJ1-2, with a possible D match to TRBD1 (6 bases). Germline assignment: CDR1 SGHTA and CDR2 FQGNSA. The CDR3 length is 12 residues. V was pared by 2 bases and J by 8 bases, with 9 bases between. Variable domain in full (rest from reference TRBV7-2 and TRBJ1-2): GAGVSQSPSNKVTEKGKDVELRCDPISGHTALYWYRQSLGQGLEFLIYFQGNSAPDKSGLPSDRFSAERTGGSVSTLTIQRTQQEDSAVYLCASSLQGRGYTFGSGTRLTVV.

The V gene is TRBV6-6, the J gene TRBJ1-1; D is uncertain. Per germline, CDR1 MNHNY and CDR2 SVGAGI (reference sequence). Deletions cut 8 bases from V and 7 bases from J, with 14 bases between. This CDR3 comprises 12 residues. The DNA of the CDR3 is TGTGCCAGCGTGGCAGCCCCCAGTGAAGCTTTCTTT. Translating it yields CASVAAPSEAFF.

The CDR3, as DNA: TGTGCCAGTAGTATATATGGGGGGAAAGGCAATCAGCCCCAGCATTTT. It translates to CASSIYGGKGNQPQHF. The V gene is TRBV19, the J gene TRBJ1-5; D is perhaps TRBD1 (5 bases). V lost 2 bases to trimming and J lost 2 bases, with 13 bases between them. The germline CDR1 and CDR2 sequences are LNHDA and SQIVND (reference sequence). This CDR3 is 16 amino acids long.

The V and J genes are TRBV11-2 and TRBJ1-2; D is possibly TRBD1 (5 bases). There are 15 residues in the CDR3. Trimming took 0 bases from V and 4 from J, leaving 12 bases between them. Per germline, CDR1 SGHAT and CDR2 FQNNGV. CDR3 coding DNA: TGTGCCAGCAGCTTAGATATGGGGCCTCTCTATGGCTACACCTTC. Translated: CASSLDMGPLYGYTF.